The 5 T cell receptor beta chains below come from one sample, sequenced in a study of PD-1 blockade in classical Hodgkin lymphoma. Time point here: cycle 4 day 1 (C4D1), after six to seven weeks of nivolumab. Each and every patient relapsed after autologous stem cell transplantation, and patients got differing brentuximab vedotin exposure. The assay was immunoSEQ multiplex PCR, and TCRdb's table has in-frame clones only and misses some. Counted here are 6,000 to 7,500 clones, 76% occurring once; the ten biggest clones make up about 39%. Sequenced here: peripheral blood mononuclear cells (PBMCs), sampled before the fourth cycle of nivolumab. Receptor source: a human donor with classical Hodgkin lymphoma.

J is TRBJ1-2 and V is TRBV7-2; D remains unclear. The CDR3 sequence is 13 residues long. Germline V gives CDR1 SGHTA, CDR2 FQGNSA. V was trimmed by 4 bases and J by 8 bases, leaving 14 bases between them. The CDR3 DNA sequence: TGTGCCAGCAGCTCCGGGCCCCAGGTGGGCTACACCTTC. This codes for CASSSGPQVGYTF.

The J gene is TRBJ1-1, the V gene TRBV9; 8 bases fit TRBD1. Germline V gene lookup returns CDR1 SGDLS and CDR2 YYNGEE. The CDR3 runs to 13 residues. V trimming: 3 bases; J trimming: 5 bases; junction bases outside the gene matches: 3. The CDR3 DNA reads as TGTGCCAGCAGCGGTACAGGGGGGACTGAAGCTTTCTTT. Amino acid sequence: CASSGTGGTEAFF.

Only a few counts were recorded for this clone. This chain links TRBV19 with TRBJ1-2; 8 bases are a match to TRBD1. The CDR3 totals 15 residues. The germline gives CDR1 LNHDA, CDR2 SQIVND (reference sequence). Losses at the gene ends were 3 bases for V and 4 bases for J; bases not matched to a gene: 7. DNA of the CDR3: TGTGCCAGTAGTATCCAGGGGGCTGGTGGCTATGGCTACACCTTC. The encoded protein is CASSIQGAGGYGYTF.

Only a few counts were recorded for this clone. The rearrangement links TRBV7-9 to TRBJ1-4, with a tentative D call TRBD1 (5 bases). Germline assignment: CDR1 SEHNR and CDR2 FQNEAQ (reference sequence). The CDR3 is made up of 16 amino acids. V lost 1 base and J 8 bases, leaving 17 bases between the germline ends. CDR3: CASSLGGPWGGEKLFF. The CDR3 DNA is TGTGCCAGCAGCTTAGGAGGCCCATGGGGCGGAGAAAAACTGTTTTTT.

The chain recombines TRBV2 with TRBJ2-5, with 9 bases identical to TRBD2. Germline CDR1 is SNHLY and CDR2 is FYNNEI. The CDR3 is 15 residues long. The V segment lost 4 bases and the J segment 5 bases; nucleotides outside the gene matches: 8. The CDR3 DNA follows: TGTGCCAGCAGTGTTGGTCTAGCGGGATTGGAGACCCAGTACTTC. Translated: CASSVGLAGLETQYF.